Reported below is one T cell receptor beta chain. The antigen is unknown. Germline values: CDR1 SGHVS, CDR2 FNYEAQ. V lost 4 bases to trimming and J lost 3 bases, with 18 bases between them. The CDR3 totals 16 residues. Time point given: baseline, week 1 (first vaccination visit). Treatment in this sample: pre-vaccination baseline after standard-of-care therapy. The donors had new WHO grade 3 or 4 astrocytomas; these were IDH1-mutant and ATRX-lost. The data were produced by immunoSEQ multiplex PCR, yet TCRdb's version contains in-frame clones alone and is incomplete. The profile covers some 68,000 clones, with around 79% appearing a single time and more than 8% taken by the ten largest. The source of the sample is a study of a mutant IDH1 vaccine in newly diagnosed glioma. Study-wide findings and caveats: Vaccine-induced immune responses were detected in over 90% of patients. Among top peripheral T cell clonotypes, changes seemed unrelated to pseudoprogression.

The rearrangement links TRBV7-6 to TRBJ1-1; perhaps TRBD1 as D (6 bases). This sample comprised PBMCs, obtained from a glioma patient treated with radiotherapy, temozolomide or both. This receptor was identified in a man aged 50 to 60 with glioma. The CDR3 is CASSSPVGQGYTEAFF. Written as DNA, the CDR3 is TGTGCCAGCAGCTCGCCGGTCGGGCAGGGGTACACTGAAGCTTTCTTT.